The 9 T cell receptor beta chains below were found in one sample sequenced in a study of blood T cell repertoires in COVID-19. The assay was immunoSEQ multiplex PCR, and TCRdb's table has in-frame clones only and misses some. The data show more than 95,000 clones, roughly four fifths seen once. The sequenced sample was peripheral blood. The receptors were gathered from a middle-aged man with acute or convalescent COVID-19.

CDR3 in amino acids: CASMGLQGHNEQFF. CDR3 bases: TGTGCCAGTATGGGGTTGCAGGGGCACAATGAGCAGTTCTTC. The V call is TRBV19, the J call TRBJ2-1; D may be TRBD1 (6 bases). Germline V lookup: CDR1 LNHDA, CDR2 SQIVND (reference sequence). The germline V and J ends were trimmed by 7 bases and 5 bases, with 15 bases remaining between them. The length of the CDR3 is 14 residues.

This chain connects TRBV19 to TRBJ1-1, with D perhaps TRBD1 (6 bases). The length of the CDR3 is 13 residues. Germline CDR1 and CDR2: LNHDA and SQIVND (reference sequence). V was cut by 7 bases and J by 2 bases, with 11 bases left in between. In DNA, the CDR3 is TGTGCCAGTACCGGACAGAAAAACACTGAAGCTTTCTTT. It translates to CASTGQKNTEAFF.

The chain links TRBV2 to TRBJ2-3; 11 positions match TRBD2. Trimming removed 7 bases from V and 5 bases from J; junction bases left unmatched: 5. The CDR3 extends over 14 amino acids. Germline lookup yields CDR1 SNHLY and CDR2 FYNNEI. The CDR3 coding sequence is TGTGCCAGCATGGGACTAGCGGAGGGAGATACGCAGTATTTT. Its translation: CASMGLAEGDTQYF.

The J gene is TRBJ1-2, the V gene TRBV11-2, with 7 bases matching TRBD1. The CDR3 runs to 13 residues. The germline CDR1 and CDR2 sequences are SGHAT and FQNNGV. The V and J ends lost 5 bases and 4 bases, in that order; junction bases with no gene match: 4. CDR3 amino acids: CASSGDRAYGYTF. The CDR3 bases are TGTGCCAGCAGCGGCGACAGGGCCTATGGCTACACCTTC. The complete variable domain, with remaining parts taken from reference TRBV11-2 and TRBJ1-2, reads EAGVAQSPRYKIIEKRQSVAFWCNPISGHATLYWYQQILGQGPKLLIQFQNNGVVDDSQLPKDRFSAERLKGVDSTLKIQPAKLEDSAVYLCASSGDRAYGYTFGSGTRLTVV.

The chain has TRBV14 and TRBJ2-1; 10 nucleotides line up with TRBD2. The germline CDR1 and CDR2 sequences are SGHDN and FVKESK. This CDR3 has 14 residues. V lost 4 bases to trimming and J lost 9 bases; unmatched junction nucleotides: 6. The CDR3 region has the DNA TGTGCCAGCAGCCTGTCAGCGGGAGGGAGTGAGCAGTTCTTC. This sequence encodes CASSLSAGGSEQFF.

V and J are TRBV11-2 and TRBJ2-5, with a weak D call TRBD1 (6 bases). Germline assignment: CDR1 SGHAT and CDR2 FQNNGV. The CDR3 is 17 amino acids. With 1 base removed from V and 5 bases from J, the gap between germline ends came to 20 bases. CDR3 DNA: TGTGCCAGCAGCTTAGGCAGGGGCTCTCATATCCGTGAGACCCAGTACTTC. Protein product: CASSLGRGSHIRETQYF.

This chain uses TRBV2 with TRBJ1-4, with 8 bases lining up with TRBD1. The trim removed 6 bases at V and 3 bases at J, leaving 6 bases unmatched. From germline, CDR1 is SNHLY and CDR2 FYNNEI. CDR3 size: 15 residues. The CDR3 region is CASSLSGGPNEKLFF. CDR3 DNA sequence: TGTGCCAGCAGCTTATCAGGGGGCCCTAATGAAAAACTGTTTTTT.

The chain recombines TRBV5-1 with TRBJ2-7; D may be TRBD1 (6 bases). The CDR3 loop spans 14 amino acids. V was trimmed by 2 bases and J by 5 bases, leaving 14 bases between them. The germline V gene encodes CDR1 SGHRS and CDR2 YFSETQ. CDR3 sequence reads: CASSFRDRPDEQYF. The CDR3 DNA is TGCGCCAGCAGCTTTCGAGACAGGCCCGACGAGCAGTACTTC.

The table lists this clone with a few counts. The chain couples TRBV7-2 to TRBJ2-7; TRBD2 matches at 8 bases. The germline gives CDR1 SGHTA, CDR2 FQGNSA. V shed 4 bases and J 0 bases; nucleotides not matched to a gene: 14. The CDR3 consists of 18 residues. In DNA form, the CDR3 reads TGTGCCAGCAGCTCGTCGGGCGGGGGGCCAGTAAACTCCTACGAGCAGTACTTC. Translation gives CASSSSGGGPVNSYEQYF.